These T cell receptor beta chains were read from a single sample in a study of response to subunit inactivated influenza vaccine. One entry per CDR3 protein results from TCRdb running MiXCR on the RT-PCR reads. The data show just over 300,000 distinct CDR3 sequences, around a fifth seen once. The sequencing here drew on PBMCs from blood, taken approximately 22 months after vaccination. These receptors were taken from a man between 50 and 69 years old who received an inactivated influenza vaccine. CDR3s include the opening cysteine and the closing phenylalanine or tryptophan. Fields, in order: J gene, V gene, clone size, D gene, CDR3 protein, CDR3 DNA. A D gene is named only where the DNA matches it firmly. The listing skips clone size in some rows; elsewhere it reads once, few, many or a size class.

TRBJ2-2,TRBV7-6,few,TRBD1,CATTRGTGNGELFF,TGTGCCACTACCCGGGGGACAGGGAACGGGGAGCTGTTTTTT
TRBJ1-4,TRBV11-2,-,-,CASSLDLIGNEKLFF,TGTGCCAGCAGCTTAGATCTAATTGGTAATGAAAAACTGTTTTTT
TRBJ2-7,TRBV12-3/TRBV12-4,few,-,CAHRGYEQYF,TGTGCTCACCGGGGCTACGAGCAGTACTTC
TRBJ2-7,TRBV21-1,few,-,CASSESLTDRGRGEQYF,TGTGCCAGCAGCGAATCATTAACGGACAGGGGGCGCGGGGAGCAGTACTTC
TRBJ1-6,TRBV9,few,TRBD1,CASSSGQAANSPLHF,TGTGCCAGCAGCTCAGGACAGGCGGCAAATTCACCCCTCCACTTT
TRBJ2-2,TRBV6-2/TRBV6-3,few,TRBD1,CASVLGRAGGNTGELFF,TGTGCCAGCGTCCTCGGTCGGGCAGGGGGTAACACCGGGGAGCTGTTTTTT
TRBJ2-1,TRBV5-1,few,TRBD2,CASSSRLAGDGYNEQFF,TGCGCCAGCAGCTCCAGACTAGCGGGAGACGGGTACAATGAGCAGTTCTTC
TRBJ1-5,TRBV3-1,few,-,CASSQSEGVQPQHF,TGTGCCAGCAGCCAATCGGAAGGTGTCCAGCCCCAGCATTTT
TRBJ2-3,TRBV7-2,-,-,CASSLGIGTDTQYF,TGTGCCAGCAGCTTAGGTATTGGCACAGATACGCAGTATTTT
TRBJ2-7,TRBV12-3/TRBV12-4,few,-,CASSLRQPGTVEQYF,TGTGCCAGCAGTTTGAGACAGCCCGGGACCGTCGAGCAGTACTTC
TRBJ1-2,TRBV12-3/TRBV12-4,-,-,CASSFRVIWGYTF,TGTGCCAGCAGTTTTCGGGTTATATGGGGCTACACCTTC
TRBJ1-1,TRBV21-1,many,-,CASSKGPQPNTEAFF,TGTGCCAGCAGCAAAGGGCCACAGCCGAACACTGAAGCTTTCTTT
TRBJ2-1,TRBV10-3,few,-,CAISAPRQGTEQFF,TGTGCCATCAGTGCCCCCCGGCAAGGGACGGAGCAGTTCTTC
TRBJ2-1,TRBV29-1,-,TRBD2,CSATGDYSYNEQFF,TGCAGCGCCACCGGGGACTACTCCTACAATGAGCAGTTCTTC
TRBJ1-2,TRBV12-3/TRBV12-4,-,TRBD1,CASSLGQGITKRGYTF,TGTGCCAGCAGTTTAGGACAGGGCATAACGAAGAGGGGCTACACCTTC
TRBJ1-1,TRBV4-1,many,TRBD1,CASSQIPGQKNTEAFF,TGCGCCAGCAGCCAAATACCGGGACAGAAGAACACTGAAGCTTTCTTT
TRBJ1-3,TRBV12-3/TRBV12-4,many,-,CASSLGNGGNTIYF,TGTGCCAGCAGTTTGGGGAACGGTGGAAACACCATATATTTT
TRBJ2-5,TRBV21-1,few,-,CASSNRLRMVETQYF,TGTGCCAGCAGCAATCGGTTGAGGATGGTGGAGACCCAGTACTTC
TRBJ2-7,TRBV28,-,-,CASSFTGREQYF,TGTGCCAGCAGTTTCACGGGACGCGAGCAGTACTTC
TRBJ1-2,TRBV12-3/TRBV12-4,many,TRBD1,CASSPDRQGAANGYTF,TGTGCCAGCAGTCCCGACCGACAGGGAGCAGCAAATGGCTACACCTTC
TRBJ2-2,TRBV6-1,-,TRBD2,CASTRGGTRSRDTGELFF,TGTGCCAGCACCCGGGGGGGGACGCGGTCCAGGGACACCGGGGAGCTGTTTTTT
TRBJ1-2,TRBV7-8,-,TRBD1,CASSLTSRDRGIFNYGYTF,TGTGCCAGCAGCTTAACTAGCCGGGACAGGGGCATATTTAACTATGGCTACACCTTC
TRBJ2-7,TRBV11-2,-,TRBD2,CASSLGAGLAGAYEQYF,TGTGCCAGCAGCTTAGGCGCCGGACTAGCGGGAGCCTACGAGCAGTACTTC
TRBJ1-2,TRBV5-1,once,-,CASSLEGGQSNYGYTF,TGCGCCAGCAGCTTGGAAGGTGGACAGTCTAACTATGGCTACACCTTC
TRBJ2-3,TRBV11-2,-,TRBD2,CASSLELLAGGPLTDTQYF,TGTGCCAGCAGCTTAGAATTGCTAGCGGGAGGGCCCCTCACAGATACGCAGTATTTT
TRBJ2-7,TRBV27,-,TRBD1,CASSLSPGQGSNEQYF,TGTGCCAGCAGTTTGTCCCCGGGACAGGGGAGCAACGAGCAGTACTTC